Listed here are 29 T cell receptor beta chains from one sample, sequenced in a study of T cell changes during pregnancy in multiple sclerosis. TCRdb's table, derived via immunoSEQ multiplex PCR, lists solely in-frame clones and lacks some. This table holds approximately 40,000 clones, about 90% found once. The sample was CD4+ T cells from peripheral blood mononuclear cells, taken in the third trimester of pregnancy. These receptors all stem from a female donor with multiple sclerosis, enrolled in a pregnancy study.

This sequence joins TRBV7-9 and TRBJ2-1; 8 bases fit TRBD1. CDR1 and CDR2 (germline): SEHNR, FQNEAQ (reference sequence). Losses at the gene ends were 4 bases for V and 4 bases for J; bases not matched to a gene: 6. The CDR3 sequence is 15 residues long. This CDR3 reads CASSSRDRLYNEQFF. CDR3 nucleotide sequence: TGTGCCAGCAGCTCCCGGGACAGGCTTTACAATGAGCAGTTCTTC.

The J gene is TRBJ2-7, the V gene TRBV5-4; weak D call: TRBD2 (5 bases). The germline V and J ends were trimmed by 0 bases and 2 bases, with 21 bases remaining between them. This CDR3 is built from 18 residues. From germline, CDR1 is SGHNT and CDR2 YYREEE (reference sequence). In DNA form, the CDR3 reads TGTGCCAGCAGCTTGGCGGCCTCAACTAGTTTCGGTACCTACGAGCAGTACTTC. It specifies CASSLAASTSFGTYEQYF.

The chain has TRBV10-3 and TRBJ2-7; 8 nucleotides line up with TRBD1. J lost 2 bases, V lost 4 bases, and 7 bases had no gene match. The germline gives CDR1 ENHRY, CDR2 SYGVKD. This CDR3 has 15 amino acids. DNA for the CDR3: TGTGCCATCAGTGGGGAAACAGGGGGAACCTACGAGCAGTACTTC. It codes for CAISGETGGTYEQYF.

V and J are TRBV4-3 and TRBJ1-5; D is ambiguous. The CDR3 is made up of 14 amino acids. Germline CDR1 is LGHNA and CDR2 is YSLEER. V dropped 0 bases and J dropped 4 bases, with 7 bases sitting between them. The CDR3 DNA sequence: TGCGCCAGCAGCCAAGAGGCGGGAAATCAGCCCCAGCATTTT. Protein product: CASSQEAGNQPQHF.

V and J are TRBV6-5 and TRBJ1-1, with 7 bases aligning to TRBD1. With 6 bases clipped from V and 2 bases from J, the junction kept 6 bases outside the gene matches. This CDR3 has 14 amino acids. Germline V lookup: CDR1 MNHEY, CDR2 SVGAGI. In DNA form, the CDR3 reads TGTGCCAGCAGCCTCGACAGGGATAACACTGAAGCTTTCTTT. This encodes CASSLDRDNTEAFF.

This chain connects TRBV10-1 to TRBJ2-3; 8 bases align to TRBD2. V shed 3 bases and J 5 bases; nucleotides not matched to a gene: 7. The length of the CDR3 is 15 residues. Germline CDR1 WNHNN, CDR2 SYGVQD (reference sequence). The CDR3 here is CASSDLGLAGDTQYF. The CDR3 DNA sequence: TGCGCCAGCAGTGACCTAGGACTAGCAGGAGATACGCAGTATTTT.

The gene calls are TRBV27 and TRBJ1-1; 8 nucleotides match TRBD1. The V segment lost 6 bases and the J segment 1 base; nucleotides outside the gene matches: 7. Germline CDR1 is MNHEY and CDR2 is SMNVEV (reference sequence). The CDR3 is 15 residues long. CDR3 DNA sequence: TGTGCCAGCAGCTCAGGGGGCGCAGGGAACACTGAAGCTTTCTTT. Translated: CASSSGGAGNTEAFF.

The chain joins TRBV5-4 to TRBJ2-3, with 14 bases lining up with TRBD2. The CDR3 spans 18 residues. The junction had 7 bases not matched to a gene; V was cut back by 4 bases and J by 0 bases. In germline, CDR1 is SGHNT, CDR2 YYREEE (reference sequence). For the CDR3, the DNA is TGTGCCAGCAGCACCGGACTAGCGGGGGGTACTAGCACAGATACGCAGTATTTT. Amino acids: CASSTGLAGGTSTDTQYF.

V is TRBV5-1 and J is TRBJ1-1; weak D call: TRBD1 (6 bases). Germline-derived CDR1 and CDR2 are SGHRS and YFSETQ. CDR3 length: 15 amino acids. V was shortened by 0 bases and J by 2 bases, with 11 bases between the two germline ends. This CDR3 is CASSLVVGANTEAFF. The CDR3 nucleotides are TGCGCCAGCAGCTTGGTAGTGGGGGCAAACACTGAAGCTTTCTTT.

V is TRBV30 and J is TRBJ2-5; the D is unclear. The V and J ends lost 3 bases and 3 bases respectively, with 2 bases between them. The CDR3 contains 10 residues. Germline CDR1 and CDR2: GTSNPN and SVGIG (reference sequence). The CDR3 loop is CAWSEETQYF. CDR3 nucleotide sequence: TGTGCCTGGAGCGAAGAGACCCAGTACTTC.

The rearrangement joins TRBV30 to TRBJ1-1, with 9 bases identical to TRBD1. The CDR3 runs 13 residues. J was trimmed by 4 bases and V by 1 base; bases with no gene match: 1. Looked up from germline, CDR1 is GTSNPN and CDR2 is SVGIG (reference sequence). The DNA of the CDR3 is TGTGCCTGGAGTGGACAGGGGGGCACTGAAGCTTTCTTT. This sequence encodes CAWSGQGGTEAFF.

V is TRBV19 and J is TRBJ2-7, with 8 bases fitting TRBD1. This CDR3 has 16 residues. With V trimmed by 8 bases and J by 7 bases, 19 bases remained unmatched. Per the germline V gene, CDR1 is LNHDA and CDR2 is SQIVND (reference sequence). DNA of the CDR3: TGTGCCAGTGCATCTAGAGCCGGGACAGGTGGCGGGGAGCAGTACTTC. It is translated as CASASRAGTGGGEQYF.

The CDR3 DNA sequence: TGTGCCAGTAGCCCGACAGGGGATGTAGTGGATACGCAGTATTTT. Protein: CASSPTGDVVDTQYF. The V call is TRBV19, the J call TRBJ2-3; TRBD1 agrees at 8 bases. The CDR3 consists of 15 residues. V gave up 6 bases and J gave up 6 bases; unmatched junction bases: 11. Germline V gives CDR1 LNHDA, CDR2 SQIVND (reference sequence).

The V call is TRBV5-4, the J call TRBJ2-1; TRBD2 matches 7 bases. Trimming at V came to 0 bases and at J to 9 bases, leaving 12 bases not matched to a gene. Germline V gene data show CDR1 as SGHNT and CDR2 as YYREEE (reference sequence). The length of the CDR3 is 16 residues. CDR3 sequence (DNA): TGTGCCAGCAGCTTGGGACTAGCCCAATACAGTGGTGAGCAGTTCTTC. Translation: CASSLGLAQYSGEQFF. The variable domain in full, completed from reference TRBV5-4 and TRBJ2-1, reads ETGVTQSPTHLIKTRGQQVTLRCSSQSGHNTVSWYQQALGQGPQFIFQYYREEENGRGNFPPRFSGLQFPNYSSELNVNALELDDSALYLCASSLGLAQYSGEQFFGPGTRLTVL.

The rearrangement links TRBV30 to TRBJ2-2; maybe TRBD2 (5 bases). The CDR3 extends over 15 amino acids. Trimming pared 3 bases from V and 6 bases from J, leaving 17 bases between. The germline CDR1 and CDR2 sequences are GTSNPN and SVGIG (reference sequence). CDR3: CAWRRGILSAGELFF. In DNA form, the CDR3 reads TGTGCCTGGAGGCGAGGGATATTGTCAGCCGGGGAGCTGTTTTTT.

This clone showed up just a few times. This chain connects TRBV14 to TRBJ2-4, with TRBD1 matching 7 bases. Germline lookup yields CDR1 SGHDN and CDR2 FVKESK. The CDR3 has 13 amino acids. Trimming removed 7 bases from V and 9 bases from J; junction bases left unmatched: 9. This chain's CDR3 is CASTPGGVGIQYF. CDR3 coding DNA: TGTGCCAGCACCCCAGGGGGAGTAGGCATTCAGTACTTC.

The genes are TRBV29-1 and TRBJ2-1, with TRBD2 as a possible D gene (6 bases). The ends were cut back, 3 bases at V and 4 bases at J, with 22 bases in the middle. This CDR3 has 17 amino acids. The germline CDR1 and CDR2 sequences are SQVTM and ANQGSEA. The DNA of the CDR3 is TGCAGCGTTGATGGATTCGGGGGTCGAAAACGATACAATGAGCAGTTCTTC. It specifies CSVDGFGGRKRYNEQFF.

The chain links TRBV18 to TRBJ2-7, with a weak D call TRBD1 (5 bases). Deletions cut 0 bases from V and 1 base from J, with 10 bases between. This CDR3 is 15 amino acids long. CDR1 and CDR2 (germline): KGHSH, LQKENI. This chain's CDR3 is CASSPPRAASYEQYF. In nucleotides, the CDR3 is TGTGCCAGCTCACCACCCAGGGCCGCGTCCTACGAGCAGTACTTC.

The CDR3 DNA reads as TGTGCCAGCAGCACCACGGGACTCACAGATACGCAGTATTTT. This codes for CASSTTGLTDTQYF. The V and J genes are TRBV7-9 and TRBJ2-3; D may be TRBD2 (6 bases). The V gene's germline CDR1 is SEHNR and CDR2 FQNEAQ (reference sequence). Trimming removed 5 bases from V and 2 bases from J, with 11 bases in between. This CDR3 has 14 residues.

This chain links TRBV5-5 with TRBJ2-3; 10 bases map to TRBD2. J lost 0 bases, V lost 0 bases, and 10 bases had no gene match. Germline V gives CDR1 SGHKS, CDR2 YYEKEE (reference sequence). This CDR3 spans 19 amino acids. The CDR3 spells CASSLVVLAGATSTDTQYF. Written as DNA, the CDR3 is TGTGCCAGCAGCTTGGTAGTTCTAGCGGGGGCCACTAGCACAGATACGCAGTATTTT. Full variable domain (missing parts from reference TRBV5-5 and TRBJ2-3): DAGVTQSPTHLIKTRGQQVTLRCSPISGHKSVSWYQQVLGQGPQFIFQYYEKEERGRGNFPDRFSARQFPNYSSELNVNALLLGDSALYLCASSLVVLAGATSTDTQYFGPGTRLTVL.

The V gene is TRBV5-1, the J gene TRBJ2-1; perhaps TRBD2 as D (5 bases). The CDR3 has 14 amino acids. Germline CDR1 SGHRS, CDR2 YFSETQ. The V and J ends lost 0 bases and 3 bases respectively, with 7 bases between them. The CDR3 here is CASSLERDYNEQFF. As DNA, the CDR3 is TGCGCCAGCAGCTTGGAACGGGACTACAATGAGCAGTTCTTC.

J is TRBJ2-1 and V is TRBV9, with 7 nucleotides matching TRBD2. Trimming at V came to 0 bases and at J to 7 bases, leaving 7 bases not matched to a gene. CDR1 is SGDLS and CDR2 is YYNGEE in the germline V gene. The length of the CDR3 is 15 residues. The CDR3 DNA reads TGTGCCAGCAGCGTAGCTACCGCGGGAGTGAATGAGCAGTTCTTC. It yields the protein CASSVATAGVNEQFF.

CDR3 in amino acids: CASSSGLAGALEQYF. CDR3 DNA: TGCGCCAGCAGTTCAGGACTAGCGGGAGCTCTCGAGCAGTACTTC. The chain links TRBV5-1 to TRBJ2-7, with 13 nucleotides matching TRBD2. CDR3 length: 15 residues. Per the germline V gene, CDR1 is SGHRS and CDR2 is YFSETQ. V shed 5 bases, J shed 6 bases, and the junction held 8 bases outside the gene matches. Full variable domain (missing parts from reference TRBV5-1 and TRBJ2-7): KAGVTQTPRYLIKTRGQQVTLSCSPISGHRSVSWYQQTPGQGLQFLFEYFSETQRNKGNFPGRFSGRQFSNSRSEMNVSTLELGDSALYLCASSSGLAGALEQYFGPGTRLTVT.

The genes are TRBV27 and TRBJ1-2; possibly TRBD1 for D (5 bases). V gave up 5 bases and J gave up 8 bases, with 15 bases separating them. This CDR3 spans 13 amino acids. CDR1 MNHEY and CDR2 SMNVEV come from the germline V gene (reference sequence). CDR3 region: CASSPVAGRGYTF. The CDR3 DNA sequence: TGTGCCAGCAGTCCCGTTGCAGGGAGGGGCTACACCTTC.

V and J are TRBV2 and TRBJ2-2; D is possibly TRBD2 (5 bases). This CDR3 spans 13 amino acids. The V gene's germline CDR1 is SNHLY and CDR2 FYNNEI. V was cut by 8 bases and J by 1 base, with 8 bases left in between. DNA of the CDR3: TGTGCCAGCGGCGCGGGGAACACCGGGGAGCTGTTTTTT. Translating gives CASGAGNTGELFF.

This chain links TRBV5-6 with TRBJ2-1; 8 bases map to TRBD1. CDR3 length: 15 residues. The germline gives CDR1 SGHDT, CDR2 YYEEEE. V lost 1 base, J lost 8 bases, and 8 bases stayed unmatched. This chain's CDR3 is CASSLLPGTGDEQFF. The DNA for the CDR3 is TGTGCCAGCAGCTTGCTCCCCGGGACAGGCGATGAGCAGTTCTTC.

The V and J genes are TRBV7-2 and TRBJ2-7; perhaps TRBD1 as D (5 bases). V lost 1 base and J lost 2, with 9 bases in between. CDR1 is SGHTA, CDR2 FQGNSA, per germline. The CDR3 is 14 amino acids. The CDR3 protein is CASSLVGATYEQYF. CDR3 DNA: TGTGCCAGCAGCTTAGTAGGGGCCACCTACGAGCAGTACTTC.

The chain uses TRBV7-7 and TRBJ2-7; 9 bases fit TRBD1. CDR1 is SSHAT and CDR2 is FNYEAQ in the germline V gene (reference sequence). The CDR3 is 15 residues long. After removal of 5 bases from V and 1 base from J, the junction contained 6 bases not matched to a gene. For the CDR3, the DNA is TGTGCCAGCAGCCCCGGGACAGGGAAATCCTACGAGCAGTACTTC. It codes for CASSPGTGKSYEQYF. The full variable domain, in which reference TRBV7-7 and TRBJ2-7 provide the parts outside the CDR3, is GAGVSQSPRYKVTKRGQDVTLRCDPISSHATLYWYQQALGQGPEFLTYFNYEAQPDKSGLPSDRFSAERPEGSISTLTIQRTEQRDSAMYRCASSPGTGKSYEQYFGPGTRLTVT.

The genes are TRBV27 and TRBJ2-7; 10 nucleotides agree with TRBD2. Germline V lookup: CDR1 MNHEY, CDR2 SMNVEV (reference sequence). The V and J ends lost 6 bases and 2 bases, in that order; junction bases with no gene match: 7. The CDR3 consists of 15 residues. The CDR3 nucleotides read TGTGCCAGCAGAAAGGGACTAGCGAATACCTACGAGCAGTACTTC. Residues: CASRKGLANTYEQYF.